This TCR beta chain was sequenced during a study of breast tumors, draining lymph nodes, adjacent tissues. Samples came from axillary lymph nodes draining the breast cancer. Unmatched junction bases numbered 4, after V lost 5 bases and J lost 4 bases. CDR1 is SGHNT and CDR2 is YENEEA in the germline V gene. The CDR3 totals 15 residues. This clonotype has a count of ten or more. As yet, its antigen is unknown. TCRdb fed the multiplex PCR reads into MiXCR, producing one record per CDR3 protein. The sample records about 230,000 distinct CDR3 sequences, 32% being singletons. Overall study results and limits: Data only fit, rather than demonstrated, lymph node origin of most tumor T cells. Luminal-like breast cancer showed significantly greater tumor-nontumor repertoire similarity than basal-like breast cancer did. Tumors had less TCR diversity than lymph nodes, more than nontumor tissue. Most tumor T cells seemingly derive from lymph node, then expand in tumor.

The receptor's source is a female donor with breast cancer. Some clones in this sample may be carry-over from other donors' samples. The V call is TRBV11-3, the J call TRBJ2-3; TRBD2 matches 12 bases. Sequences were obtained from axillary lymph node tissue. As DNA, the CDR3 is TGTGCCAGCAGCACTGGACTAGCGGGACCAGATACGCAGTATTTT. Translation gives CASSTGLAGPDTQYF.